The rows below give T cell receptor beta chains drawn from one sample of a study of vaccination and CD4 T cells after COVID-19. What these receptors recognize is not known. In TCRdb, the PCR reads were re-called with MiXCR into one record per CDR3 protein. The sample includes about 8,900 distinct CDR3 sequences, about 41% of them seen just once. The sample taken for sequencing was CD4+ T cells from blood, cultured in vitro. Every receptor here comes from a human donor in good health. CDR3s include the opening cysteine and the closing phenylalanine or tryptophan. D genes are given only for firm matches. Clone size appears in some rows only: once, few, many, or a class for an expanded clone.

J | V | D | size | CDR3 | DNA
TRBJ1-3 | TRBV7-6 | TRBD1 | NA | CASTLRQGSGNTIYF | TGTGCCAGCACCTTAAGACAGGGATCGGGAAACACCATATATTTT
TRBJ1-2 | TRBV2 | NA | few | CASSGGGPYGYTF | TGTGCCAGCAGTGGAGGGGGTCCCTATGGCTACACCTTC
TRBJ1-2 | TRBV19 | NA | few | CASSIATGGATGYTF | TGTGCCAGTAGTATCGCGACAGGCGGGGCGACTGGCTACACCTTC
TRBJ1-1 | TRBV10-3 | TRBD1 | NA | CAIMGRGGFGEDTEAFF | TGTGCCATCATGGGCAGGGGGGGATTTGGTGAGGACACTGAAGCTTTCTTT
TRBJ1-1 | TRBV25-1 | NA | NA | CASSTGLGEAFF | TGTGCCAGCAGTACAGGGTTAGGTGAAGCTTTCTTT
TRBJ1-5 | TRBV27 | NA | medium-sized | CASSSPRQSSAQHF | TGTGCCAGCAGTTCCCCTCGCCAGTCCTCGGCCCAGCATTTT
TRBJ2-2 | TRBV7-6 | TRBD1 | NA | CASSLDRGTGELFF | TGTGCCAGCAGCTTAGACAGGGGCACCGGGGAGCTGTTTTTT
TRBJ2-1 | TRBV9 | NA | NA | CASSKSPDTEQFF | TGTGCCAGCAGCAAGTCTCCGGATACAGAGCAGTTCTTC
TRBJ2-3 | TRBV15 | NA | NA | CATSRPGAADTQYF | TGTGCCACCAGCAGACCGGGGGCGGCAGATACGCAGTATTTT
TRBJ2-3 | TRBV20-1 | TRBD2 | NA | CSAIRPSGAPDTQYF | TGCAGTGCTATTCGACCTAGCGGGGCGCCAGATACGCAGTATTTT
TRBJ1-5 | TRBV6-2/TRBV6-3 | NA | NA | CASSQGVNSNQPQHF | TGTGCCAGCAGTCAAGGGGTAAATAGCAATCAGCCCCAGCATTTT
TRBJ2-3 | TRBV20-1 | TRBD2 | NA | CSAIIPGLTDTQYF | TGCAGTGCTATAATACCGGGACTAACAGATACGCAGTATTTT
TRBJ1-5 | TRBV20-1 | TRBD1 | NA | CSAWTGDSNQPQHF | TGCAGTGCTTGGACAGGGGATAGCAATCAGCCCCAGCATTTT
TRBJ2-1 | TRBV6-2/TRBV6-3 | NA | NA | CASRDFGGRYNEQFF | TGTGCCAGCAGGGACTTCGGCGGTCGATACAATGAGCAGTTCTTC
TRBJ1-2 | TRBV6-2/TRBV6-3 | TRBD1 | few | CASSYRDSGYTF | TGTGCCAGCAGTTATCGGGACAGTGGCTACACCTTC
TRBJ2-5 | TRBV5-1 | NA | NA | CASSTYALQETQYF | TGCGCCAGCAGCACCTATGCCCTCCAAGAGACCCAGTACTTC
TRBJ2-3 | TRBV6-5 | TRBD2 | few | CASSYGRLAGNTDTQYF | TGTGCCAGCAGTTACGGGCGCCTAGCGGGGAACACAGATACGCAGTATTTT
TRBJ1-3 | TRBV10-1 | NA | NA | CASSESGRGNTIYF | TGCGCCAGCAGTGAGTCCGGGCGAGGAAACACCATATATTTT
TRBJ2-5 | TRBV20-1 | TRBD2 | NA | CSARGFGTSVQETQYF | TGCAGTGCTAGAGGGTTTGGGACTAGCGTACAAGAGACCCAGTACTTC
TRBJ2-5 | TRBV20-1 | TRBD2 | few | CSASPLAGDQETQYF | TGCAGTGCGAGCCCCCTAGCGGGTGACCAAGAGACCCAGTACTTC